The TCR beta chain described here comes from a study of OX40 agonist ivuxolimab in advanced cancers. Study overall: In this trial design, patients received ivuxolimab intravenously at 0.01 to 10 mg/kg every 2 weeks. Study results and limitations: In the expanded peripheral T cells, antigen specificity was never determined. At 0.1 to 3.0 mg/kg and by week 6, CD4+ and CD8+ T cells in the blood had expanded clonally.

This clone was seen a few times. Its specificity is not known. CDR1 KGHSH and CDR2 LQKENI come from the germline V gene. CDR3 length: 14 residues. The V gene end was trimmed by 2 bases and the J gene end by 7 bases; junction bases not matched to a gene: 5. Sequencing used immunoSEQ multiplex PCR; TCRdb keeps in-frame clones, though not all of them. The data contain fewer than 85,000 clones, roughly 85% of them seen just once; the ten biggest clones take up 6% to 8%. Blood sampling was done at baseline, cycle 4 day 1, and cycle 7 day 1. The chain is built from TRBV18 and TRBJ1-5, with 7 bases aligning to TRBD1. This receptor was identified in an adult with an advanced solid tumor such as melanoma, head and neck, liver or kidney cancer. Sample: CD4+ or CD8+ T cells sorted from blood, taken in a trial of the OX40 agonist ivuxolimab. CDR3 coding DNA: TGTGCCAGCTCACCAATCACAGGGGTCCAGCCCCAGCATTTT. It encodes CASSPITGVQPQHF.